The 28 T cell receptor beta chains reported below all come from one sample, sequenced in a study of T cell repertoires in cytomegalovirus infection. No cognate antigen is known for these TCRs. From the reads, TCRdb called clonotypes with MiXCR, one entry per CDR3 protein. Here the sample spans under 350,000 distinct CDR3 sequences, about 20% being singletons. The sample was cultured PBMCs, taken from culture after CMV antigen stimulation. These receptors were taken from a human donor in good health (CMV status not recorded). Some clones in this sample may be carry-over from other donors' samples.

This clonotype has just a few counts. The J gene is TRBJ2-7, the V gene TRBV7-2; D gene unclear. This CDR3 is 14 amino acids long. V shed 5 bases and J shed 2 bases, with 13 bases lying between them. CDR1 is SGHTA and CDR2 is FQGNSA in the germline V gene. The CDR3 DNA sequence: TGTGCCAGCAGCCTTTCCGGGCACCCCTACGAGCAGTACTTC. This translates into CASSLSGHPYEQYF.

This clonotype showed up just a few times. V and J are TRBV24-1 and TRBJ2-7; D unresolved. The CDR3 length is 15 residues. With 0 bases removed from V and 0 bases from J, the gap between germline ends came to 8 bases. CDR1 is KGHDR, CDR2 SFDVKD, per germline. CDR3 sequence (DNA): TGTGCCACCAGTGATTTGCCTTTGTCCTCCTACGAGCAGTACTTC. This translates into CATSDLPLSSYEQYF.

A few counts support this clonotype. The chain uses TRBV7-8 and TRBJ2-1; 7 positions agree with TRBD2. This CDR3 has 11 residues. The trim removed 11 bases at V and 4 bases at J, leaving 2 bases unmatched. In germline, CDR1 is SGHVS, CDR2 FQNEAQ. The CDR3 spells CAVGGYNEQFF. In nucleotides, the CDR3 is TGTGCCGTGGGGGGGTACAATGAGCAGTTCTTC.

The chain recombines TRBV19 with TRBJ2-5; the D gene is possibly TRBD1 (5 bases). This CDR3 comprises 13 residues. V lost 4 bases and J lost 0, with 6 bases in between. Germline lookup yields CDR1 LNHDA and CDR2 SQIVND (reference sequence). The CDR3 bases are TGTGCCAGTAGTACAGGGTACCAAGAGACCCAGTACTTC. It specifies CASSTGYQETQYF.

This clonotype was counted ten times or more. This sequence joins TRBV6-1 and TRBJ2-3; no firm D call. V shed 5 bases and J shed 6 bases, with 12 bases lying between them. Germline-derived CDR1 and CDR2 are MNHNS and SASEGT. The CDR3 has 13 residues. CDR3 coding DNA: TGTGCCAGCAGTAGGCCCTTTGCTGATACGCAGTATTTT. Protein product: CASSRPFADTQYF.

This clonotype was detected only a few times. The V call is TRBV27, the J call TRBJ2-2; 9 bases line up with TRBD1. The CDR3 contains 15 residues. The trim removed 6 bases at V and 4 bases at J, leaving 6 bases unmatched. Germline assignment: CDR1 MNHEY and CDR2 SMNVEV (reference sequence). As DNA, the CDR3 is TGTGCCAGCAGCCACAGGGGGCTCGGCACCGGGGAGCTGTTTTTT. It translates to CASSHRGLGTGELFF.

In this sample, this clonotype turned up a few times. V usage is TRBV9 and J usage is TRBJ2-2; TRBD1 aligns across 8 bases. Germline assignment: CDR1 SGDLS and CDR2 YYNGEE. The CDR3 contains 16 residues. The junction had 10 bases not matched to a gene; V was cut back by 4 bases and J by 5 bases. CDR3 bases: TGTGCCAGCAGCACCGCCCTCCACAGGGGGACCGGGGAGCTGTTTTTT. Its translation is CASSTALHRGTGELFF.

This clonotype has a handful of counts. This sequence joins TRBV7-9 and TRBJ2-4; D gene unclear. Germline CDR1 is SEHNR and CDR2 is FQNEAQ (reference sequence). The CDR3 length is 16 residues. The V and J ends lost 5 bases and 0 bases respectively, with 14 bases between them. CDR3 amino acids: CASSLRPGLAKNIQYF. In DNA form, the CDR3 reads TGTGCCAGCAGCCTGAGACCGGGCCTAGCCAAAAACATTCAGTACTTC.

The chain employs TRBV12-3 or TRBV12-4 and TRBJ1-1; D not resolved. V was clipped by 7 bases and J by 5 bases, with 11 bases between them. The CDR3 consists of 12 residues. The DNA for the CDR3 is TGTGCCAGCACCTACCTAGGTACTGAAGCTTTCTTT. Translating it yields CASTYLGTEAFF.

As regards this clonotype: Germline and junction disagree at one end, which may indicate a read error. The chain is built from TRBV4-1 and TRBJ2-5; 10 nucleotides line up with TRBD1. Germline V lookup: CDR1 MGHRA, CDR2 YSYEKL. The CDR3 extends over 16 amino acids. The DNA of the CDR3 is TGCGCCAGCAGCAAAGATACCGGGACAGGGGAAGAGACCCAGTACTTC. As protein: CASSKDTGTGEETQYF.

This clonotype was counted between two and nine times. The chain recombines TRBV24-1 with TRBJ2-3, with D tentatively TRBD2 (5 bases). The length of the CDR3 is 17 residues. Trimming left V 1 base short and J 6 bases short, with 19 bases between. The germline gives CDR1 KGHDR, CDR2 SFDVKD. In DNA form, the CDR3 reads TGTGCCACCAGTGATTTTGGGGAAGGAGCGGTAGCGGATACGCAGTATTTT. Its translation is CATSDFGEGAVADTQYF.

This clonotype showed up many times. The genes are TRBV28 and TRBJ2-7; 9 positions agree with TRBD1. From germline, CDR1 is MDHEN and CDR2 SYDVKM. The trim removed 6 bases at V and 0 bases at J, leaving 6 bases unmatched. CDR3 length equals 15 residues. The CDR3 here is CASSLTGGGSYEQYF. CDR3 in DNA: TGTGCCAGCAGCCTGACAGGGGGAGGCTCCTACGAGCAGTACTTC. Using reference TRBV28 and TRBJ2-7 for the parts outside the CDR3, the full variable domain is DVKVTQSSRYLVKRTGEKVFLECVQDMDHENMFWYRQDPGLGLRLIYFSYDVKMKEKGDIPEGYSVSREKKERFSLILESASTNQTSMYLCASSLTGGGSYEQYFGPGTRLTVT.

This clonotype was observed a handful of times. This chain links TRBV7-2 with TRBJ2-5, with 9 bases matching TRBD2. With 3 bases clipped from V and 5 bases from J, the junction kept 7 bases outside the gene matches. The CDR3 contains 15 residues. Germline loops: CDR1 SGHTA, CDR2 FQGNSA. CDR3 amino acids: CASSFQAGGVETQYF. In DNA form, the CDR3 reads TGTGCCAGCAGCTTCCAGGCGGGAGGGGTGGAGACCCAGTACTTC. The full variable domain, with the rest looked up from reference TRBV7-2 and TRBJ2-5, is GAGVSQSPSNKVTEKGKDVELRCDPISGHTALYWYRQSLGQGLEFLIYFQGNSAPDKSGLPSDRFSAERTGGSVSTLTIQRTQQEDSAVYLCASSFQAGGVETQYFGPGTRLLVL.

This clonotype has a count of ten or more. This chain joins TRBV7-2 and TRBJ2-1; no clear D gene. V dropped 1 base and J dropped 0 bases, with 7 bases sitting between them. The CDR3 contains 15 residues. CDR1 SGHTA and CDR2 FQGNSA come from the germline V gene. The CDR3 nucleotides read TGTGCCAGCAGCTTAGAGGTGAGCTCCTACAATGAGCAGTTCTTC. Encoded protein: CASSLEVSSYNEQFF.

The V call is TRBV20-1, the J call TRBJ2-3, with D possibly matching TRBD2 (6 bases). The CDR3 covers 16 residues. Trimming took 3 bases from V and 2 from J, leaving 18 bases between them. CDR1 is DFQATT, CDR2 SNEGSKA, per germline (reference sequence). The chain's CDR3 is CSASKRRASVTDTQYF. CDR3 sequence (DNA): TGCAGTGCTAGTAAAAGGAGGGCCTCGGTCACAGATACGCAGTATTTT.

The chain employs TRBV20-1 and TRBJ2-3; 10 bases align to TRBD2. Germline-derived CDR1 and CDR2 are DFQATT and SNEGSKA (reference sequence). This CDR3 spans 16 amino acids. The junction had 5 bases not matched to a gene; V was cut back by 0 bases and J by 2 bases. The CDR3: CSARDRTSGHTDTQYF. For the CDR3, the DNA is TGCAGTGCTAGAGATAGGACTAGCGGTCACACAGATACGCAGTATTTT.

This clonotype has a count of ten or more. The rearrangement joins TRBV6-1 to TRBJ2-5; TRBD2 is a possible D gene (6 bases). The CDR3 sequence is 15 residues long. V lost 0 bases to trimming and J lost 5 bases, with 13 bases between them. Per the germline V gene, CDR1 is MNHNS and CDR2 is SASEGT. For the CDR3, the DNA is TGTGCCAGCAGTGAAGCGCGCACGGGAGTGGAGACCCAGTACTTC. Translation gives CASSEARTGVETQYF.

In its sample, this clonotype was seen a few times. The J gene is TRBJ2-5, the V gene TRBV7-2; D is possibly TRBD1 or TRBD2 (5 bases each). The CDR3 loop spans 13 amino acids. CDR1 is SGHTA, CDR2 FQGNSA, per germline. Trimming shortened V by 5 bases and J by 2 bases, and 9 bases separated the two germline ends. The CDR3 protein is CASSGGPQETQYF. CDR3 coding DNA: TGTGCCAGCAGCGGGGGACCTCAAGAGACCCAGTACTTC.

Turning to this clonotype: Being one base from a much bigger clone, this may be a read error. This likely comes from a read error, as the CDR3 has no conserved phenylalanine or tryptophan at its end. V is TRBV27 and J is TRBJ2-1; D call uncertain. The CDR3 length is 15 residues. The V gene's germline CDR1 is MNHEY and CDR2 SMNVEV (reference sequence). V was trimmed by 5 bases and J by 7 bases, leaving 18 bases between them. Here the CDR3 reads CASSTLDTLGNEQFL. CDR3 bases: TGTGCCAGCAGTACCCTCGACACCTTAGGGAATGAGCAGTTCCTC.

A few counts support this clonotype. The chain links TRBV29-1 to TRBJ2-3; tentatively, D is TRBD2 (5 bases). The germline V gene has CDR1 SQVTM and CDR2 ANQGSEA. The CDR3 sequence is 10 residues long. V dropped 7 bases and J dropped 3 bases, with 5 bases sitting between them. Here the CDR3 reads CSGETDTQYF. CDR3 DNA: TGCAGCGGGGAGACAGATACGCAGTATTTT.

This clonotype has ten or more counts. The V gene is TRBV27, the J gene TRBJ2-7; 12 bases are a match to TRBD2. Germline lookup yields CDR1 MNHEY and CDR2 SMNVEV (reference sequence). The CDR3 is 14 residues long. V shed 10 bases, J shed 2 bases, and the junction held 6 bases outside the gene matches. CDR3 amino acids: CATQRTSGTYEQYV. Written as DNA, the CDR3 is TGTGCCACTCAACGGACTAGCGGGACCTACGAGCAGTACGTC.

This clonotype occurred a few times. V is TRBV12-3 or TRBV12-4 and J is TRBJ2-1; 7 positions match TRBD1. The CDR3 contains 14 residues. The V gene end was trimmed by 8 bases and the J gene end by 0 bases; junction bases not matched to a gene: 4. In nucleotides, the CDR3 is TGTGCCAGCGAAACAGGGGACTCCTACAATGAGCAGTTCTTC. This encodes CASETGDSYNEQFF.

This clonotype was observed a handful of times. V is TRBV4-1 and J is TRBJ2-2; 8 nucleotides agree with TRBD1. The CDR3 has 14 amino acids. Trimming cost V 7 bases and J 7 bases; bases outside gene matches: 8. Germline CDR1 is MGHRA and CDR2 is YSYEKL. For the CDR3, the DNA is TGCGCCAGCACCGGGACAGGCGTGGTCGGGGAGCTGTTTTTT. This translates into CASTGTGVVGELFF.

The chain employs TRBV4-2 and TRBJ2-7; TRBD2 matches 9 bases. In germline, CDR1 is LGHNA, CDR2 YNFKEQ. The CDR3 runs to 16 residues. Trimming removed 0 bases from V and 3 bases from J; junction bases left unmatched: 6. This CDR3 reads CASSQDEREVLYEQYF. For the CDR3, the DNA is TGTGCCAGCAGCCAAGACGAGCGGGAGGTCCTCTACGAGCAGTACTTC.

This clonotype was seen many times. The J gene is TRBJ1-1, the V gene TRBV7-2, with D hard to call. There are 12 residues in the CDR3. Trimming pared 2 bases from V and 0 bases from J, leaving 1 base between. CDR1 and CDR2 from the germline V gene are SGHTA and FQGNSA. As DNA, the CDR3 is TGTGCCAGCAGCTTAATGAACACTGAAGCTTTCTTT. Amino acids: CASSLMNTEAFF.

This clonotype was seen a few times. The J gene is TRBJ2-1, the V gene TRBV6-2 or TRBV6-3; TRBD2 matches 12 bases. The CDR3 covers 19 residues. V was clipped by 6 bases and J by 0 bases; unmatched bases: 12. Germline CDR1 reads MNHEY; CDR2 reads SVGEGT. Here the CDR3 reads CASSHGGLAGLSSYNEQFF. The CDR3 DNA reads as TGTGCCAGCAGCCACGGGGGACTAGCGGGTCTTAGCTCCTACAATGAGCAGTTCTTC.

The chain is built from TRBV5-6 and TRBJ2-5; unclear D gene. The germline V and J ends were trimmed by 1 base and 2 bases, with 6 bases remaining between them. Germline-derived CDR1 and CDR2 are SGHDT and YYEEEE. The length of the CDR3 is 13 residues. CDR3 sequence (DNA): TGTGCCAGCAGCTTGTACGGTCAAGAGACCCAGTACTTC. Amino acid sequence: CASSLYGQETQYF.

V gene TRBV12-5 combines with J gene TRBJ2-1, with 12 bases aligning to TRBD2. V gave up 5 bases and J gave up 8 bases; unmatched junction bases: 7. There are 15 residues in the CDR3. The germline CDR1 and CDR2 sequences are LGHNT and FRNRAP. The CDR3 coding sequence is TGTGCTAGTGGTAAGGCTAGCGGGAGGGCCTATGAGCAGTTCTTC. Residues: CASGKASGRAYEQFF.